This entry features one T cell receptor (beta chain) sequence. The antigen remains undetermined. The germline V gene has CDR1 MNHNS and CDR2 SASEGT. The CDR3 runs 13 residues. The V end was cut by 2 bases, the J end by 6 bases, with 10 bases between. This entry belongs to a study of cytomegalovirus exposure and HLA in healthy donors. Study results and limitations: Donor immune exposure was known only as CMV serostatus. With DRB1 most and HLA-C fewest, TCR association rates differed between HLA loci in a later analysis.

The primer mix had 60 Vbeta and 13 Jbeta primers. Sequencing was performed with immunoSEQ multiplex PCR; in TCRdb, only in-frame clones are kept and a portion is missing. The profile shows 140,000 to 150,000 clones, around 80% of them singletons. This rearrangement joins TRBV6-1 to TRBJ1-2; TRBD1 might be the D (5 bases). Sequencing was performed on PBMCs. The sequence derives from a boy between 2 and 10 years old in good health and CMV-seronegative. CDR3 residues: CASSEIGADGYTF. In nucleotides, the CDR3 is TGTGCCAGCAGTGAAATAGGGGCGGATGGCTACACCTTC.